This T cell receptor (beta chain) came from a study of blood T cell repertoires in COVID-19. Across the study: Samples representing acute and convalescent COVID-19 were sourced from the United States, Italy and Spain. In each case, the material was cDNA or gDNA derived from T cells, B-cell-depleted T cells, or PBMCs.

In the authors' workflow: Scientists estimated how many nucleated cells there were by amplifying reference gene primers. Measured with immunoSEQ multiplex PCR; TCRdb has only the in-frame clones, and not every one. The D gene and trimming were derived from the DNA, and the V and J assignments and clone size from that table. The data contain approximately 140,000 clones, about four fifths of them singletons. This CDR3 has 16 amino acids. From germline, CDR1 is MNHEY and CDR2 SMNVEV (reference sequence). The J segment lost 6 bases and the V segment lost 0 bases, leaving 4 bases of the junction unmatched.

The TCR was taken from a man between 35 and 55 years old with active or convalescent COVID-19. The sample consisted of peripheral blood. The chain combines TRBV27 with TRBJ2-2; TRBD1 matches at 10 bases. The CDR3 loop is CASSLSRQGAAGELFF. In DNA form, the CDR3 reads TGTGCCAGCAGTTTATCGAGACAGGGGGCAGCCGGGGAGCTGTTTTTT.